The entry below describes one T cell receptor (beta chain). Antigen: not known. The PCR was carried out with 60 Vbeta primers and 13 Jbeta primers. Clones were read by immunoSEQ multiplex PCR, and TCRdb kept only the in-frame ones, dropping some. The sample carries around 150,000 clones, around 80% recorded once. The sample is drawn from a study of cytomegalovirus exposure and HLA in healthy donors. Points from the study as a whole: TRBV6-2, TRBV6-3 and other indistinguishable V segments were excluded. Differences between HLA loci emerged in a later analysis of TCR association rates, with DRB1 most and HLA-C fewest. Most subjects had HLA-A and HLA-B alleles reportedly predicted accurately by TCR beta sequences. Most CMV-associated TCR beta chains appeared HLA-restricted in a later analysis.

Trimming cost V 4 bases and J 1 base, with 11 bases left between them. The CDR3 spans 14 residues. Germline assignment: CDR1 SGHRS and CDR2 YFSETQ. The sequence was collected from a male donor in good health and CMV-seropositive. The chain has TRBV5-1 and TRBJ1-1; no reliable D call. The sample comprised PBMCs. The CDR3 region is CASSVIGGNTEAFF. In nucleotides, the CDR3 is TGCGCCAGCAGCGTCATCGGCGGGAACACTGAAGCTTTCTTT.